Given below is one T cell receptor beta chain in context. What it recognizes is unknown. This entry is derived from a study of cytomegalovirus exposure and HLA in healthy donors. Overall study results and limits: A later analysis showed HLA-associated TCR beta chains outstripping equally common others in clonal expansion. The study had only CMV serostatus as immune exposure information.

The CDR3 spans 13 residues. From germline, CDR1 is KGHSH and CDR2 LQKENI. Trimming left V 2 bases short and J 4 bases short, with 5 bases between. The PCR made use of 60 Vbeta and 13 Jbeta primers. Assay: immunoSEQ multiplex PCR; the TCRdb copy retains only in-frame clones and omits some. The table shows about 140,000 clones, with about 76% occurring only once. What was sequenced was PBMCs. The chain joins TRBV18 to TRBJ2-2, with no clear D. This receptor was obtained from a female donor in good health and CMV-seronegative. The CDR3 here is CASSPGITGELFF. The DNA of the CDR3 is TGTGCCAGCTCACCAGGCATCACCGGGGAGCTGTTTTTT.